The 22 T cell receptor beta chains below were found in one sample sequenced in a study of cytomegalovirus exposure and HLA in healthy donors. 60 Vbeta and 13 Jbeta primers were used in PCR. Assay used: immunoSEQ multiplex PCR; TCRdb lists only in-frame clones, some missing. In total, the table holds about 140,000 clones. The sequenced sample consisted of PBMCs. These receptors were obtained from a woman between 18 and 29 years old in good health and CMV-seronegative.

V is TRBV28 and J is TRBJ2-7; D unclear. The CDR3 length is 11 residues. Germline V gene lookup returns CDR1 MDHEN and CDR2 SYDVKM. The V end was cut by 1 base, the J end by 7 bases, with 5 bases between. The CDR3, as DNA: TGTGCCAGCAGTTTATCGAGGGAGCAGTACTTC. Translated: CASSLSREQYF. The full variable domain, completed using reference TRBV28 and TRBJ2-7, is DVKVTQSSRYLVKRTGEKVFLECVQDMDHENMFWYRQDPGLGLRLIYFSYDVKMKEKGDIPEGYSVSREKKERFSLILESASTNQTSMYLCASSLSREQYFGPGTRLTVT.

Worth noting for this clone: The sample carries other DNA sequences with the same CDR3. This chain joins TRBV5-6 and TRBJ2-5, with a weak D call TRBD2 (6 bases). Germline values: CDR1 SGHDT, CDR2 YYEEEE. This CDR3 comprises 13 residues. Deletions cut 3 bases from V and 2 bases from J, with 8 bases between. CDR3 sequence: CASSWDSQETQYF. DNA of the CDR3: TGTGCCAGCAGCTGGGACTCTCAAGAGACCCAGTACTTC.

This chain uses TRBV30 with TRBJ2-5, with 7 nucleotides matching TRBD2. The CDR3 has 15 amino acids. The V segment lost 5 bases and the J segment 5 bases; nucleotides outside the gene matches: 14. Per germline, CDR1 GTSNPN and CDR2 SVGIG (reference sequence). The CDR3 is CAWGEGHHGQETQYF. CDR3 in DNA: TGTGCCTGGGGGGAGGGCCACCACGGTCAGGAGACCCAGTACTTC.

The chain has TRBV19 and TRBJ1-4; tentatively, D is TRBD1 (5 bases). V lost 8 bases and J 8 bases, leaving 21 bases between the germline ends. Germline V gene lookup returns CDR1 LNHDA and CDR2 SQIVND (reference sequence). The CDR3 has 15 residues. This CDR3 reads CASADLRTLPEKLFF. CDR3 DNA sequence: TGTGCCAGTGCTGATCTAAGGACATTGCCCGAAAAACTGTTTTTT.

This chain uses TRBV19 with TRBJ1-1; D uncertain. Germline CDR1 LNHDA, CDR2 SQIVND (reference sequence). The CDR3 covers 13 residues. The V end lost 8 bases, the J end lost 0 bases, and 10 bases lay between the germline ends. The chain's CDR3 is CASLDWLNTEAFF. Here the CDR3 DNA reads TGTGCCAGTTTGGACTGGTTGAACACTGAAGCTTTCTTT.

The V gene is TRBV7-8, the J gene TRBJ1-2; no reliable D call. Germline V gene sequence: CDR1 SGHVS, CDR2 FQNEAQ. Trimming left V 1 base short and J 4 bases short, with 13 bases between. CDR3 length: 15 residues. The CDR3, as DNA: TGTGCCAGCAGCTTAGGGTTAGCTAAATCCTATGGCTACACCTTC. Translating it yields CASSLGLAKSYGYTF. Filled out from reference TRBV7-8 and TRBJ1-2, the complete variable domain reads GAGVSQSPRYKVAKRGQDVALRCDPISGHVSLFWYQQALGQGPEFLTYFQNEAQLDKSGLPSDRFFAERPEGSVSTLKIQRTQQEDSAVYLCASSLGLAKSYGYTFGSGTRLTVV.

The chain has TRBV4-2 and TRBJ2-3; 7 bases line up with TRBD2. Germline V CDR1 and CDR2: LGHNA, YNFKEQ. Germline trimming cut 1 base from V and 2 bases from J; bases unmatched to any gene: 6. The CDR3 has 16 residues. In DNA, the CDR3 is TGTGCCAGCAGCCAAGTACTAGCGACTCTCACAGATACGCAGTATTTT. The encoded protein is CASSQVLATLTDTQYF.

The chain is built from TRBV5-1 and TRBJ1-2, with D tentatively TRBD1 (5 bases). Per germline, CDR1 SGHRS and CDR2 YFSETQ. V lost 4 bases to trimming and J lost 6 bases, with 16 bases between them. This CDR3 region has 14 residues. This CDR3 is CASSRDFPEDGYTF. CDR3 in DNA: TGCGCCAGCAGCCGGGACTTTCCCGAGGATGGCTACACCTTC. The variable domain in full, with the rest retrieved from reference TRBV5-1 and TRBJ1-2, is KAGVTQTPRYLIKTRGQQVTLSCSPISGHRSVSWYQQTPGQGLQFLFEYFSETQRNKGNFPGRFSGRQFSNSRSEMNVSTLELGDSALYLCASSRDFPEDGYTFGSGTRLTVV.

The gene calls are TRBV19 and TRBJ2-1, with TRBD1 matching over 9 bases. This CDR3 spans 13 amino acids. CDR1 LNHDA and CDR2 SQIVND come from the germline V gene (reference sequence). The V segment lost 8 bases and the J segment 10 bases; nucleotides outside the gene matches: 9. The CDR3 DNA reads TGTGCCAGTCGAGGACAGGGGATTCACGAGCAGTTCTTC. Translating gives CASRGQGIHEQFF.

In DNA form, the CDR3 reads TGTGCCAGCAGCTTGCCGAGCGGGAGGAACACCGGGGAGCTGTTTTTT. Its translation is CASSLPSGRNTGELFF. The gene calls are TRBV5-6 and TRBJ2-2; TRBD2 aligns across 8 bases. The J segment lost 1 base and the V segment lost 1 base, leaving 3 bases of the junction unmatched. The CDR3 has 16 residues. Looked up from germline, CDR1 is SGHDT and CDR2 is YYEEEE.

The V gene is TRBV6-1, the J gene TRBJ1-5; D call uncertain. The germline V gene has CDR1 MNHNS and CDR2 SASEGT. Deletions cut 2 bases from V and 7 bases from J, with 18 bases between. This CDR3 is 16 amino acids long. Written as DNA, the CDR3 is TGTGCCAGCAGTGAAAATTATGGAGGGCCTCAACAGCCCCAGCATTTT. Its translation: CASSENYGGPQQPQHF.

DNA for the CDR3: TGTGCCAGCAGCTTAGGAGTCCAACGCAATACCTACGAGCAGTACTTC. Translating it yields CASSLGVQRNTYEQYF. The J gene is TRBJ2-7, the V gene TRBV11-1; D remains unclear. Trimming left V 1 base short and J 2 bases short, with 15 bases between. This CDR3 is built from 16 residues. Germline V gene data show CDR1 as SGHAT and CDR2 as FQDESV (reference sequence).

This sequence joins TRBV9 and TRBJ2-1; D unclear. The CDR3 covers 11 residues. Trimming removed 0 bases from V and 9 bases from J, with 4 bases in between. Germline assignment: CDR1 SGDLS and CDR2 YYNGEE. The CDR3 region is CASSVGAEQFF. The DNA of the CDR3 is TGTGCCAGCAGCGTAGGGGCTGAGCAGTTCTTC.

V and J are TRBV18 and TRBJ2-7, with 10 bases that match TRBD2. CDR1 and CDR2 from the germline V gene are KGHSH and LQKENI. CDR3 length equals 17 residues. The junction had 15 bases not matched to a gene; V was cut back by 3 bases and J by 7 bases. The CDR3 loop is CASSPSLTSGPSREQYV. CDR3 nucleotide sequence: TGTGCCAGCTCACCTAGCCTGACTAGCGGGCCGTCTCGGGAGCAGTACGTC.

The chain uses TRBV5-4 and TRBJ2-5; D remains ambiguous. CDR3 size: 12 residues. Trimming shortened V by 0 bases and J by 5 bases, and 5 bases separated the two germline ends. CDR1 is SGHNT, CDR2 YYREEE, per germline (reference sequence). CDR3 bases: TGTGCCAGCAGCTTGGACCGGGAGACCCAGTACTTC. Its protein is CASSLDRETQYF. Variable domain in full (rest from reference TRBV5-4 and TRBJ2-5): ETGVTQSPTHLIKTRGQQVTLRCSSQSGHNTVSWYQQALGQGPQFIFQYYREEENGRGNFPPRFSGLQFPNYSSELNVNALELDDSALYLCASSLDRETQYFGPGTRLLVL.

As DNA, the CDR3 is TGTGCCAGCAGCGCCGGGACAGACTCTGGAAACACCATATATTTT. It is translated as CASSAGTDSGNTIYF. This chain uses TRBV5-5 with TRBJ1-3; 7 bases agree with TRBD1. The CDR3 has 15 amino acids. CDR1 and CDR2 (germline): SGHKS, YYEKEE (reference sequence). V was clipped by 4 bases and J by 0 bases; unmatched bases: 4.

As for this clone: Other DNA sequences within the sample encode an identical CDR3. This chain links TRBV5-1 with TRBJ1-1; possible D gene TRBD1, 5 bases. This CDR3 is 15 amino acids long. V was shortened by 0 bases and J by 1 base, with 10 bases between the two germline ends. Germline lookup yields CDR1 SGHRS and CDR2 YFSETQ. The CDR3 nucleotides are TGCGCCAGCAGCTTGGGGGGGGTGTCGAACACTGAAGCTTTCTTT. It yields the protein CASSLGGVSNTEAFF. The full variable domain, in which reference TRBV5-1 and TRBJ1-1 provide the parts outside the CDR3, is KAGVTQTPRYLIKTRGQQVTLSCSPISGHRSVSWYQQTPGQGLQFLFEYFSETQRNKGNFPGRFSGRQFSNSRSEMNVSTLELGDSALYLCASSLGGVSNTEAFFGQGTRLTVV.

Comments on this clone: At one of its ends the junction is not consistent with the germline gene, which may arise from a read error. V usage is TRBV7-7 and J usage is TRBJ2-1, with D tentatively TRBD2 (6 bases). The CDR3 sequence is 15 residues long. CDR1 SSHAT and CDR2 FNYEAQ come from the germline V gene (reference sequence). CDR3 sequence: CASSLEGLSYNEQFF. The CDR3 DNA reads TGTGCTAGCAGCTTGGAGGGGCTGTCCTACAATGAGCAGTTCTTC.

The J gene is TRBJ2-7, the V gene TRBV4-1; possibly TRBD2 for D (5 bases). The V gene's germline CDR1 is MGHRA and CDR2 YSYEKL. Trimming cost V 4 bases and J 5 bases, with 9 bases left between them. CDR3 size: 12 residues. This CDR3 reads CASSPNGDEQYF. CDR3 coding DNA: TGCGCCAGCAGCCCAAACGGGGACGAGCAGTACTTC.

V and J are TRBV6-1 and TRBJ2-7; maybe TRBD2 (5 bases). The germline gives CDR1 MNHNS, CDR2 SASEGT. Deletions cut 2 bases from V and 3 bases from J, with 11 bases between. CDR3 length: 14 residues. Here the CDR3 reads CASSESGRDYEQYV. CDR3 coding DNA: TGTGCCAGCAGTGAATCGGGAAGGGACTACGAGCAGTACGTC.

V and J are TRBV15 and TRBJ1-5, with 8 bases identical to TRBD1. Germline CDR1 LNHNV, CDR2 YYDKDF (reference sequence). The CDR3 contains 17 residues. J was trimmed by 4 bases and V by 0 bases; bases with no gene match: 8. CDR3 DNA: TGTGCCACCAGCAGAGAGGAGTTAGGACAGGGAAATCAGCCCCAGCATTTT. Protein: CATSREELGQGNQPQHF.

V and J are TRBV19 and TRBJ1-2; TRBD1 matches 7 bases. V lost 3 bases to trimming and J lost 2 bases; unmatched junction nucleotides: 6. The CDR3 has 15 residues. Per the germline V gene, CDR1 is LNHDA and CDR2 is SQIVND (reference sequence). CDR3 nucleotide sequence: TGTGCCAGTAGTATTAGGGACAGACCCAACTATGGCTACACCTTC. It is translated as CASSIRDRPNYGYTF.